A selection of T cell receptor beta chains follows, all from one sample in a study of OX40 agonist ivuxolimab in advanced cancers. TCRdb's copy holds only in-frame clones and misses some; the assay was immunoSEQ multiplex PCR. The sample consists of around 31,000 clones, roughly 88% of them appearing once. The source was CD4+ or CD8+ T cells sorted from blood, collected in a trial of the OX40 agonist ivuxolimab. These receptors were obtained from an adult with an advanced solid tumor such as melanoma, head and neck, liver or kidney cancer. The CDR3 runs from the conserved cysteine through the conserved F or W. A D gene is named only where the DNA matches it firmly. Where a row states a size, it is once, few, many or the class of an expanded clone; other rows omit it.

.	TRBV7-8	TRBJ2-3	.	TGTGCCAGCAGCTTAACGTTGGACCCCACAGATACGCAGTATTTT	CASSLTLDPTDTQYF
.	TRBV7-9	TRBJ2-1	.	TGTGCCAGCGGTTCCGAGGGAATCCCCTACAATGAGCAGTTCTTC	CASGSEGIPYNEQFF
.	TRBV28	TRBJ2-7	.	TGTGCCAGCAGTGCCGGGGGTTCCAACGAGCAGTACTTC	CASSAGGSNEQYF
.	TRBV18	TRBJ2-3	.	TGTGCCAGCTCACGATCCTCCACGGGGTTCCCTAGCACAGATACGCAGTATTTT	CASSRSSTGFPSTDTQYF
TRBD1	TRBV30	TRBJ1-3	.	TGTGCCTGGAGTAAAGGGGACAGGACAAACACCATATATTTT	CAWSKGDRTNTIYF
.	TRBV28	TRBJ2-1	.	TGTGCCAGCAGTTTAGTAGGGGGAACCTACAATGAGCAGTTCTTC	CASSLVGGTYNEQFF
.	TRBV13	TRBJ2-3	.	TGTGCCAGCGCGGAGAGAGCGGGTCTTACAGATACGCAGTATTTT	CASAERAGLTDTQYF
.	TRBV7-6	TRBJ1-5	.	TGTGCCAGCAGCTTGGGTAGGGCTCAGCCCCAGCATTTT	CASSLGRAQPQHF
.	TRBV11-2	TRBJ2-3	.	TGTGCCAGCAGCTTAGTCCTGACAGATACGCAGTATTTT	CASSLVLTDTQYF
.	TRBV19	TRBJ2-3	.	TGTGCCACCCGAACAGATACGCAGTATTTT	CATRTDTQYF
TRBD1	TRBV7-9	TRBJ2-3	.	TGTGCCAGCACCTACCGGGACAGGAGCACAGATACGCAGTATTTT	CASTYRDRSTDTQYF
.	TRBV7-9	TRBJ2-7	.	TGTGCCAGCAGCTTCGGACTATTCGAGCAGTACTTC	CASSFGLFEQYF
.	TRBV9	TRBJ1-5	.	TGTGCCAGCAGCGTGGGATCAAATCAGCCCCAGCATTTT	CASSVGSNQPQHF
.	TRBV30	TRBJ1-3	once	TGTGCCTCAGGGACCGACTCTGGAAACACCATATATTTT	CASGTDSGNTIYF
.	TRBV9	TRBJ1-2	.	TGTGCCAGCAGCGTCAGCGGGGGAACCTATGGCTACACCTTC	CASSVSGGTYGYTF
.	TRBV27	TRBJ1-2	many	TGTGCCAGCAGTTCCTCTACAGGGCTCCGCGACTATGGCTACACCTTC	CASSSSTGLRDYGYTF
.	TRBV4-1	TRBJ2-7	.	TGCGCCAGCAGCCAAGAGGGCACCTACTACGAGCAGTACTTC	CASSQEGTYYEQYF
.	TRBV28	TRBJ2-1	.	TGTGCCAGCGAGACGTGGGGGTCCCGCAGTGAGCAGTTCTTC	CASETWGSRSEQFF
TRBD2	TRBV9	TRBJ2-1	.	TGTGCCAGCAGCCCCCGGGGGGAGAATGAGCAGTTCTTC	CASSPRGENEQFF
.	TRBV7-9	TRBJ1-2	.	TGTGCCAGCAGCTTGGGACTAAACTATGGCTACACCTTC	CASSLGLNYGYTF
TRBD1	TRBV9	TRBJ2-3	once	TGTGCCAGCAGCCGCCATTCCGGGACAGCCACAGATACGCAGTATTTT	CASSRHSGTATDTQYF